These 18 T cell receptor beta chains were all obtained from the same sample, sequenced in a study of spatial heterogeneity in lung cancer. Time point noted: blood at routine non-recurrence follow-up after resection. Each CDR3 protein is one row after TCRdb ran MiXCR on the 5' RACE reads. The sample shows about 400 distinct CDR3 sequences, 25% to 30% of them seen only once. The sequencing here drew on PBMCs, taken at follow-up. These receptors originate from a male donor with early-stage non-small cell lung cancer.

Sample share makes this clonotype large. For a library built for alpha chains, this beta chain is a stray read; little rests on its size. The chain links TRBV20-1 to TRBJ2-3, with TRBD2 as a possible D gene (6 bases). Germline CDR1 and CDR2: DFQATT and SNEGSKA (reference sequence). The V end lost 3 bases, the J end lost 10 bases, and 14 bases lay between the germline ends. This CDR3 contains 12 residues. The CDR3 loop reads CSARGLSDPQYF. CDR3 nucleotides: TGCAGTGCTAGGGGACTGTCCGATCCGCAGTATTTT.

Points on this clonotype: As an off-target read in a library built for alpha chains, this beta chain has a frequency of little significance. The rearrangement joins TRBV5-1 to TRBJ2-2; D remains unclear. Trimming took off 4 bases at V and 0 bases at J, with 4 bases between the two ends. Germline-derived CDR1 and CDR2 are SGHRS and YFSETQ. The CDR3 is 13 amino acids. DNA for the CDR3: TGCGCCAGCAGCCCTGCGAACACCGGGGAGCTGTTTTTT. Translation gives CASSPANTGELFF.

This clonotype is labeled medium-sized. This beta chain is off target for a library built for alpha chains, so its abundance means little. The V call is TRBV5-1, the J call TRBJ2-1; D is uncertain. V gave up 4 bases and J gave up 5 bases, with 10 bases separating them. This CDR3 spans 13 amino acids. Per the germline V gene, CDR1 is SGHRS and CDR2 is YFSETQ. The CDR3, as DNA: TGCGCCAGCAGCCTTCCTTTGGACAATGAGCAGTTCTTC. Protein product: CASSLPLDNEQFF. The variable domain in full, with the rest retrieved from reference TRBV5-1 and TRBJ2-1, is KAGVTQTPRYLIKTRGQQVTLSCSPISGHRSVSWYQQTPGQGLQFLFEYFSETQRNKGNFPGRFSGRQFSNSRSEMNVSTLELGDSALYLCASSLPLDNEQFFGPGTRLTVL.

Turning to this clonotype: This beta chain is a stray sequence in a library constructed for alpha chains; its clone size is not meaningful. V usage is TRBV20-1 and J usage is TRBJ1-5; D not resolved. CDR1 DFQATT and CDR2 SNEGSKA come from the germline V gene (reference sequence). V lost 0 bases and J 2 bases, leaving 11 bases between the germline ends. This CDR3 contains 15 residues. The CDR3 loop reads CSARDGANGNQPQHF. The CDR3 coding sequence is TGCAGTGCTAGAGATGGAGCAAATGGCAATCAGCCCCAGCATTTT.

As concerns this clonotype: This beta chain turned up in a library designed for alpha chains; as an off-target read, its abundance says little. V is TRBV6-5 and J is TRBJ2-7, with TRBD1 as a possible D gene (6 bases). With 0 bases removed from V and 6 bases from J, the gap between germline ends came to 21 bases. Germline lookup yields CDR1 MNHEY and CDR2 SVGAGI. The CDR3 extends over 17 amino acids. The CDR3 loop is CASSYSSGGGAPGEQYF. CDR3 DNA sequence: TGTGCCAGCAGTTACTCGAGTGGGGGCGGTGCTCCGGGCGAGCAGTACTTC.

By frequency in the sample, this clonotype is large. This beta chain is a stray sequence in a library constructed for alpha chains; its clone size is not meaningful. CDR3 in amino acids: CASSYGADYEQYF. Written as DNA, the CDR3 is TGTGCCAGCAGTTATGGAGCCGACTACGAGCAGTACTTC. The chain links TRBV6-2 or TRBV6-3 to TRBJ2-7; D is undetermined. The CDR3 is 13 amino acids. With 3 bases removed from V and 3 bases from J, the gap between germline ends came to 9 bases. The germline gives CDR1 MNHEY, CDR2 SVGEGT.

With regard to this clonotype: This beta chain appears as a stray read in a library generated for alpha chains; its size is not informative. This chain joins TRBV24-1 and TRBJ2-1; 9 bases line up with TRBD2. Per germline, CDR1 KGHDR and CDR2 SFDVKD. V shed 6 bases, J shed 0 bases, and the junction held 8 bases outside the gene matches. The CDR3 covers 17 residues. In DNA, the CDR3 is TGTGCCACCAGTCGTGGGCTAGCGGGGACCTCCTACAATGAGCAGTTCTTC. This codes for CATSRGLAGTSYNEQFF.

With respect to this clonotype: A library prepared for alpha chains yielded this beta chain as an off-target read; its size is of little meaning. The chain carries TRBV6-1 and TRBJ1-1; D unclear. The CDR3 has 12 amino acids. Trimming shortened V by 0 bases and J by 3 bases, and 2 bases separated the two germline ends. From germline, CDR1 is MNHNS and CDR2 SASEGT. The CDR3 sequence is CASSEAYTEAFF. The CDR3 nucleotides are TGTGCCAGCAGTGAAGCGTACACTGAAGCTTTCTTT.

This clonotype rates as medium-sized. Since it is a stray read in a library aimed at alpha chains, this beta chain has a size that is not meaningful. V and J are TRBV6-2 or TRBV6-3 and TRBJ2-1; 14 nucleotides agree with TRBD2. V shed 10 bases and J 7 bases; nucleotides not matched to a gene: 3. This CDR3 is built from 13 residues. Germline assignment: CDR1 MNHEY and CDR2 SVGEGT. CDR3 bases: TGTGCCATCCGGACTAGCGGGAGGAATGAGCAGTTCTTC. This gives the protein CAIRTSGRNEQFF.

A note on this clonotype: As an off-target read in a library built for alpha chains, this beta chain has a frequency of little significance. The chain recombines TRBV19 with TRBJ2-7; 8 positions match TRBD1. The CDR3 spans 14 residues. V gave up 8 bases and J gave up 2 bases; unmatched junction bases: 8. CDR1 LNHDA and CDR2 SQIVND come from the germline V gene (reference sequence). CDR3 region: CASGTGTATYEQYF. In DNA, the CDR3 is TGTGCCAGTGGGACAGGTACCGCAACCTACGAGCAGTACTTC.

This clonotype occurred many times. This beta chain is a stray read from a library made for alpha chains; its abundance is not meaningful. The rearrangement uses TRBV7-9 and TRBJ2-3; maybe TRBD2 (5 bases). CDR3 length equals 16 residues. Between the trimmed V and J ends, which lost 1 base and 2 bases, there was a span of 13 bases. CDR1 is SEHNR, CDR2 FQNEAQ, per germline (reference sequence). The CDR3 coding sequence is TGTGCCAGCAGCTTAGGAGAGGGAGTGACCACAGATACGCAGTATTTT. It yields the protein CASSLGEGVTTDTQYF.

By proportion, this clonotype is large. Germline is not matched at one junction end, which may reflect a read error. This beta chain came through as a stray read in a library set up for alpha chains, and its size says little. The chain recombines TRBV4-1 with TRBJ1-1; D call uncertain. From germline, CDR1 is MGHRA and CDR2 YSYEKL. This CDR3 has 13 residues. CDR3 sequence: CASSQGGGIEDFF. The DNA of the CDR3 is TGCGCCAGCAGCCAAGGGGGAGGGATTGAAGATTTCTTT.

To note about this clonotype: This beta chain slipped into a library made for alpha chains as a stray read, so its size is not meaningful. The CDR3 here is CATGDYNEQFF. CDR3 nucleotide sequence: TGTGCCACAGGGGACTACAATGAGCAGTTCTTC. V is TRBV24-1 and J is TRBJ2-1; tentative D call: TRBD1 (5 bases). V was clipped by 10 bases and J by 3 bases, with 6 bases between them. This CDR3 contains 11 residues. The V gene's germline CDR1 is KGHDR and CDR2 SFDVKD.

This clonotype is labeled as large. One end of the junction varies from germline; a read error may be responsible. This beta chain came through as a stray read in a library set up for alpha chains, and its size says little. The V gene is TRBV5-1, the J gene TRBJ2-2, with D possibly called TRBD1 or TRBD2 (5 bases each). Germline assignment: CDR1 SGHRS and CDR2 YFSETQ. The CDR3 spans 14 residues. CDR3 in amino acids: CTSSFTGLPGELFF. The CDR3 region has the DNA TGCACCAGCAGCTTTACGGGGCTCCCCGGGGAGCTGTTTTTT.

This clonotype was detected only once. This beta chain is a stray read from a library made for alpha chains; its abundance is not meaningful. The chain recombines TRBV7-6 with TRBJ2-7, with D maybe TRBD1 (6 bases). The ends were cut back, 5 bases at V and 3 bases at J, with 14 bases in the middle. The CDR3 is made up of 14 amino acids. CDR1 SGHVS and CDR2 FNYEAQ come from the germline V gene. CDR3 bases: TGTGCCAGCAGCCCCTTACAGGGTTACTACGAGCAGTACTTC. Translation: CASSPLQGYYEQYF.

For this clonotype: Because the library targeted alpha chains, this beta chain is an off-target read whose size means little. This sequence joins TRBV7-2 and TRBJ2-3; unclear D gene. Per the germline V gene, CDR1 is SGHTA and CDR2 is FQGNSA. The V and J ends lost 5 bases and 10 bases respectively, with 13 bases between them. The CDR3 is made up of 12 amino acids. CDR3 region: CASSLGPPAQYF. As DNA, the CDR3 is TGTGCCAGCAGCCTCGGACCGCCGGCGCAGTATTTT.

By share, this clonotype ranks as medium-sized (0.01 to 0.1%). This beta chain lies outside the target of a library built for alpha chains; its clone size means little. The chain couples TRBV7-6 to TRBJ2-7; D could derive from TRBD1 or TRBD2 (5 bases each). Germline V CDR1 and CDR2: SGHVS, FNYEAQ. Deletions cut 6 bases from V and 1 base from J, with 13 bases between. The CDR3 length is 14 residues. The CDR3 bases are TGTGCCAGCAGTCGCCGGGGCGAATCCTACGAGCAGTACTTC. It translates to CASSRRGESYEQYF. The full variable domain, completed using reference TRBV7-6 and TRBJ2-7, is GAGVSQSPRYKVTKRGQDVALRCDPISGHVSLYWYRQALGQGPEFLTYFNYEAQQDKSGLPNDRFSAERPEGSISTLTIQRTEQRDSAMYRCASSRRGESYEQYFGPGTRLTVT.

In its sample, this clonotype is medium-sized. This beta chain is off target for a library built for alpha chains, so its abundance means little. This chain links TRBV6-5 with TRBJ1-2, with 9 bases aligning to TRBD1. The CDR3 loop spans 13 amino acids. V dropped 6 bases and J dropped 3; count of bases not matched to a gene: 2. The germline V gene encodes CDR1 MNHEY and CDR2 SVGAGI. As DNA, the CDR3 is TGTGCCAGCAGCCGACAGGGGGACTATGGCTACACCTTC. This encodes CASSRQGDYGYTF.